This TCR beta chain was identified during a study of blood T cell repertoires in COVID-19. Looking at the study overall: The origin of the acute and convalescent COVID-19 samples was the United States, Italy and Spain.

Across about two dozen US areas, participants ranged in age from about 18 to 89 years. Cohort 3 donors counted as recovered after two negative PCRs, clearance, or resolved symptoms. The CDR3 runs to 16 residues. Trimming took off 7 bases at V and 2 bases at J, with 19 bases between the two ends. Germline assignment: CDR1 MNHEY and CDR2 SMNVEV (reference sequence). Per the authors' pipeline: Amplification with reference gene primers provided the estimates of nucleated cell counts. Sequenced by immunoSEQ multiplex PCR; TCRdb stores in-frame clones only, minus some. V, J and clone size are those of that table, while D and trimming were read from the DNA. Among about 310,000 clones listed, roughly 86% were seen once.

The receptor was isolated from a woman aged 18-29 years who had recovered from COVID-19. The chain links TRBV27 to TRBJ2-3; perhaps TRBD1 as D (5 bases). Material: PBMCs or T cells enriched from blood (not recorded which). The DNA of the CDR3 is TGTGCCAGCACAAAGACAGTTCCTCAAGTCACAGATACGCAGTATTTT. It encodes CASTKTVPQVTDTQYF.